This TCR beta chain emerged from a study of human T cells and chemical hapten exposure. Time point of the sample: patch test 1, 2 weeks after DPC sensitization. Indicated treatment: therapeutic diphenylcyclopropenone sensitization with weekly scalp DPC. Blood draws came before every patch-test application. TCRdb analysed the RACE reads with MiXCR anew, one entry per CDR3 protein. The data contain about 120,000 distinct CDR3 sequences, approximately 15% of them singletons. The trim removed 3 bases at V and 2 bases at J, leaving 4 bases unmatched. The CDR3 sequence is 14 residues long. The clonotype was recovered from a man between 18 and 35 years old with alopecia areata. Some clones in this sample may be carry-over from other donors' samples. Sequencing used whole blood, obtained in connection with sensitization to the hapten diphenylcyclopropenone (DPC). The V call is TRBV12-3 or TRBV12-4, the J call TRBJ2-7, with TRBD1 matching over 7 bases. CDR3 DNA: TGTGCCAGCAGTTTGGGACAGCCCACCTACGAGCAGTACTTC. It specifies CASSLGQPTYEQYF.